This passage covers 31 T cell receptor beta chains from one sample sequenced in a study of shared clonotypes between healthy human individuals. The table came from immunoSEQ multiplex PCR; TCRdb's copy has only in-frame clones and leaves some out. The table has millions of clones, roughly 94% seen once. Input material: naive CD4+ T cells sorted from blood. Subset here: CD45RA+ positively selected. The receptor source for this set is a man aged 18-30 years in good health.

This sequence joins TRBV10-3 and TRBJ2-2; 8 nucleotides line up with TRBD1. V gave up 6 bases and J gave up 2 bases; unmatched junction bases: 8. CDR1 and CDR2 (germline): ENHRY, SYGVKD. The CDR3 sequence is 16 residues long. The CDR3 sequence: CAISAGTGDNTGELFF. DNA of the CDR3: TGTGCCATCAGCGCCGGGACAGGCGATAACACCGGGGAGCTGTTTTTT.

Comments on this clone: The sample contains more than one DNA sequence encoding this CDR3. The chain has TRBV18 and TRBJ2-3, with unresolved D. Germline lookup yields CDR1 KGHSH and CDR2 LQKENI. V lost 4 bases, J lost 2 bases, and 4 bases lay in between. CDR3 size: 12 residues. CDR3 DNA sequence: TGTGCCAGCTCACTAAACACAGATACGCAGTATTTT. Translation: CASSLNTDTQYF.

The chain has TRBV6-1 and TRBJ1-5; D is undetermined. CDR3 size: 14 residues. Germline CDR1 is MNHNS and CDR2 is SASEGT. Trimming took 2 bases from V and 7 from J, leaving 12 bases between them. The CDR3 sequence: CASSELGSGQPQHF. DNA of the CDR3: TGTGCCAGCAGTGAACTCGGATCAGGCCAGCCCCAGCATTTT.

The chain employs TRBV6-1 and TRBJ2-2, with D unclear. The V end lost 10 bases, the J end lost 1 base, and 13 bases lay between the germline ends. From germline, CDR1 is MNHNS and CDR2 SASEGT. The CDR3 sequence is 14 residues long. The DNA for the CDR3 is TGTGCCACCAAGGGTTTATTGAACACCGGGGAGCTGTTTTTT. Translating it yields CATKGLLNTGELFF.

CDR3 DNA: TGTGCCAGCAGCCCAGGGGGGGTGAGCACAGATACGCAGTATTTT. Amino acids: CASSPGGVSTDTQYF. The chain links TRBV7-3 to TRBJ2-3; D tentatively fits TRBD1 or TRBD2 (7 bases each). The CDR3 is 15 amino acids. Looked up from germline, CDR1 is SGHTA and CDR2 is FQGTGA. The V gene lost 5 bases and the J gene lost 0 bases, with 12 bases spanning the gap.

The chain has TRBV11-3 and TRBJ2-1, with unresolved D. Per germline, CDR1 SGHNT and CDR2 YENEEA. V lost 4 bases and J 7 bases, leaving 11 bases between the germline ends. This CDR3 has 13 amino acids. DNA of the CDR3: TGTGCCAGCAGCTACGGACCAGCGAATGAGCAGTTCTTC. It yields the protein CASSYGPANEQFF.

This sequence joins TRBV5-1 and TRBJ2-7, with a tentative D call TRBD2 (6 bases). Germline CDR1 and CDR2: SGHRS and YFSETQ. This CDR3 has 14 residues. Trimming shortened V by 1 base and J by 3 bases, and 11 bases separated the two germline ends. CDR3 DNA sequence: TGCGCCAGCAGCTTGTCAGGAGGGGACTACGAGCAGTACTTC. This translates into CASSLSGGDYEQYF.

The chain links TRBV10-3 to TRBJ2-3; 12 bases map to TRBD2. There are 19 residues in the CDR3. Germline CDR1 and CDR2: ENHRY and SYGVKD. Germline trimming cut 3 bases from V and 4 bases from J; bases unmatched to any gene: 14. Here the CDR3 DNA reads TGTGCCATCAGTGACTTAGTACTAGCGGGAGGTTACCATTCAGATACGCAGTATTTT. Protein: CAISDLVLAGGYHSDTQYF.

A word on this clone: A read error may account for a junction end that differs from germline. This rearrangement joins TRBV7-2 to TRBJ2-5, with 12 bases lining up with TRBD1. The CDR3 spans 17 residues. CDR1 is SGHTA, CDR2 FQGNSA, per germline. The CDR3 nucleotides are TGTGCCAGCAGATTAGTGGGGACAGGGGGCGTTTCAGAGACCCAGTACTTC. Amino acids: CASRLVGTGGVSETQYF.

This clone has a single count. This chain joins TRBV6-5 and TRBJ2-5, with 8 nucleotides matching TRBD2. Germline lookup yields CDR1 MNHEY and CDR2 SVGAGI. The CDR3 consists of 16 residues. Unmatched junction bases numbered 8, after V lost 0 bases and J lost 5 bases. The CDR3 sequence is CASSYSTGGPGETQYF. The CDR3 region has the DNA TGTGCCAGCAGTTACTCTACGGGAGGGCCGGGTGAGACCCAGTACTTC.

In the case of this clone: Other nucleotide sequences in the sample specify the same CDR3. The chain is built from TRBV30 and TRBJ1-1; D perhaps matches TRBD1 (5 bases). The germline V gene has CDR1 GTSNPN and CDR2 SVGIG (reference sequence). This CDR3 is 13 amino acids long. V gave up 1 base and J gave up 2 bases, with 8 bases separating them. The DNA of the CDR3 is TGTGCCTGGAGTGGGGGGGGTAACACTGAAGCTTTCTTT. It specifies CAWSGGGNTEAFF.

V is TRBV29-1 and J is TRBJ2-2, with TRBD1 matching over 9 bases. CDR1 is SQVTM, CDR2 ANQGSEA, per germline. V was clipped by 5 bases and J by 3 bases; unmatched bases: 7. This CDR3 has 15 residues. The CDR3 is CSVTDRGGDTGELFF. The DNA of the CDR3 is TGCAGCGTTACGGACAGGGGAGGGGACACCGGGGAGCTGTTTTTT.

V and J are TRBV13 and TRBJ2-1, with TRBD1 matching over 7 bases. The CDR3 extends over 15 amino acids. Unmatched junction bases numbered 3, after V lost 1 base and J lost 3 bases. Germline V gene data show CDR1 as PRHDT and CDR2 as FYEKMQ (reference sequence). The CDR3 loop is CASSLEPGGYNEQFF. CDR3 nucleotide sequence: TGTGCCAGCAGCTTAGAACCAGGGGGCTACAATGAGCAGTTCTTC.

The count of this clone is one. The J gene is TRBJ2-5, the V gene TRBV28; D possibly corresponds to TRBD1 (5 bases). The germline gives CDR1 MDHEN, CDR2 SYDVKM. With 3 bases removed from V and 5 bases from J, the gap between germline ends came to 13 bases. There are 14 residues in the CDR3. The DNA of the CDR3 is TGTGCCAGCAGTTTTGCAGGGCCCGGGGAGACCCAGTACTTC. Translating gives CASSFAGPGETQYF.

This clone was seen a single time. V usage is TRBV6-5 and J usage is TRBJ1-1; 8 nucleotides line up with TRBD1. V dropped 4 bases and J dropped 8; count of bases not matched to a gene: 12. The length of the CDR3 is 15 residues. The germline V gene has CDR1 MNHEY and CDR2 SVGAGI. The chain's CDR3 is CASSSPKDRAIEAFF. In DNA form, the CDR3 reads TGTGCCAGCAGTTCCCCGAAGGACAGGGCCATAGAAGCTTTCTTT.

The CDR3 sequence is CASGVDGVTYGYTF. CDR3 in DNA: TGCGCCAGCGGGGTCGACGGTGTGACCTATGGCTACACCTTC. The chain has TRBV5-1 and TRBJ1-2; no definite D call. Germline V gives CDR1 SGHRS, CDR2 YFSETQ. V was pared by 7 bases and J by 4 bases, with 17 bases between. The length of the CDR3 is 14 residues.

Here the CDR3 reads CASSRTSGWDEQYF. The CDR3 bases are TGTGCCAGCAGCAGGACTAGCGGGTGGGACGAGCAGTACTTC. The genes are TRBV9 and TRBJ2-7; TRBD2 aligns across 11 bases. Germline values: CDR1 SGDLS, CDR2 YYNGEE. The CDR3 spans 14 residues. V trimming: 4 bases; J trimming: 5 bases; junction bases outside the gene matches: 5.

Written as DNA, the CDR3 is TGTGCCAGCAGTGCCCAGGCCGGGAATTCACCCCTCCACTTT. Residues: CASSAQAGNSPLHF. The chain couples TRBV6-1 to TRBJ1-6; no clear D gene. In germline, CDR1 is MNHNS, CDR2 SASEGT. This CDR3 comprises 14 residues. V was shortened by 4 bases and J by 7 bases, with 11 bases between the two germline ends.

The chain links TRBV19 to TRBJ2-5; D possibly matches TRBD1 or TRBD2 (5 bases each). This CDR3 is 14 amino acids long. Trimming stripped 6 bases from V and 2 bases from J, with 13 bases between. The germline gives CDR1 LNHDA, CDR2 SQIVND (reference sequence). The CDR3 DNA sequence: TGTGCCAGTAGCCCTTGGGGGAGTCAAGAGACCCAGTACTTC. It encodes CASSPWGSQETQYF. Combining the CDR3 with reference TRBV19 and TRBJ2-5 gives the whole variable domain DGGITQSPKYLFRKEGQNVTLSCEQNLNHDAMYWYRQDPGQGLRLIYYSQIVNDFQKGDIAEGYSVSREKKESFPLTVTSAQKNPTAFYLCASSPWGSQETQYFGPGTRLLVL.

The gene calls are TRBV4-2 and TRBJ1-1; 8 nucleotides line up with TRBD1. The CDR3 is 14 amino acids. In germline, CDR1 is LGHNA, CDR2 YNFKEQ. The trim removed 0 bases at V and 11 bases at J, leaving 8 bases unmatched. The CDR3 nucleotides read TGTGCCAGCAGCCAAGATCTCGGACAGGGACGTGCTTTCTTT. It codes for CASSQDLGQGRAFF.

The chain uses TRBV11-2 and TRBJ2-1; TRBD1 matches 8 bases. Germline V gene lookup returns CDR1 SGHAT and CDR2 FQNNGV. The CDR3 spans 15 residues. V shed 0 bases, J shed 6 bases, and the junction held 4 bases outside the gene matches. The CDR3 loop is CASSLDMTGVNEQFF. The CDR3 DNA sequence: TGTGCCAGCAGCTTAGATATGACAGGGGTCAATGAGCAGTTCTTC.

For this clone: Other DNA sequences from this sample encode an identical CDR3 as well. The chain carries TRBV5-6 and TRBJ1-5; no clear D gene. CDR3 length: 14 residues. Germline lookup yields CDR1 SGHDT and CDR2 YYEEEE. Trimming removed 0 bases from V and 1 base from J, with 5 bases in between. CDR3 region: CASSLDGSNQPQHF. The CDR3 DNA reads TGTGCCAGCAGCTTGGACGGGAGCAATCAGCCCCAGCATTTT. The full variable domain, with the rest looked up from reference TRBV5-6 and TRBJ1-5, is DAGVTQSPTHLIKTRGQQVTLRCSPKSGHDTVSWYQQALGQGPQFIFQYYEEEERQRGNFPDRFSGHQFPNYSSELNVNALLLGDSALYLCASSLDGSNQPQHFGDGTRLSIL.

The chain carries TRBV10-3 and TRBJ2-2, with D possibly TRBD2 on 7 matching bases. The V gene's germline CDR1 is ENHRY and CDR2 SYGVKD. The CDR3 extends over 15 amino acids. V lost 7 bases and J lost 0, with 12 bases in between. CDR3 amino acids: CAIKGGTPNTGELFF. The CDR3 nucleotides read TGTGCCATCAAGGGGGGGACCCCGAACACCGGGGAGCTGTTTTTT.

This chain joins TRBV6-4 and TRBJ2-7; the match to TRBD2 covers 7 bases. From germline, CDR1 is MRHNA and CDR2 SNTAGT. The ends lost 0 bases at V and 0 bases at J; junction bases unmatched: 2. The CDR3 is 15 residues long. CDR3 protein: CASSDSCGGSYEQYF. Written as DNA, the CDR3 is TGTGCCAGCAGTGACTCCTGCGGGGGCTCCTACGAGCAGTACTTC.

The chain links TRBV5-1 to TRBJ2-5; TRBD1 matches 7 bases. Germline-derived CDR1 and CDR2 are SGHRS and YFSETQ. Trimming took 2 bases from V and 1 from J; bases not matched to a gene: 8. There are 16 residues in the CDR3. In DNA, the CDR3 is TGCGCCAGCAGCTTCGGGACAGACTATCTCCAAGAGACCCAGTACTTC. Encoded protein: CASSFGTDYLQETQYF. Drawing the rest from reference TRBV5-1 and TRBJ2-5, the complete variable domain is KAGVTQTPRYLIKTRGQQVTLSCSPISGHRSVSWYQQTPGQGLQFLFEYFSETQRNKGNFPGRFSGRQFSNSRSEMNVSTLELGDSALYLCASSFGTDYLQETQYFGPGTRLLVL.

V and J are TRBV28 and TRBJ1-6; D call uncertain. Germline lookup yields CDR1 MDHEN and CDR2 SYDVKM. The CDR3 runs to 13 residues. V shed 10 bases and J shed 7 bases, with 14 bases lying between them. CDR3 residues: CAIRGFENSPLHF. CDR3 sequence (DNA): TGTGCCATTCGAGGGTTTGAAAATTCACCCCTCCACTTT. Using reference TRBV28 and TRBJ1-6 for the parts outside the CDR3, the full variable domain is DVKVTQSSRYLVKRTGEKVFLECVQDMDHENMFWYRQDPGLGLRLIYFSYDVKMKEKGDIPEGYSVSREKKERFSLILESASTNQTSMYLCAIRGFENSPLHFGNGTRLTVT.

The chain recombines TRBV2 with TRBJ1-3; tentatively, D is TRBD1 (6 bases). CDR3 size: 15 residues. Germline assignment: CDR1 SNHLY and CDR2 FYNNEI. V lost 10 bases, J lost 0 bases, and 16 bases lay in between. CDR3 amino acids: CATGQSSFSGNTIYF. The DNA for the CDR3 is TGTGCCACCGGACAGTCATCCTTCTCTGGAAACACCATATATTTT.

The CDR3 DNA reads as TGTGCCAGCAGTTACCCTTATGAGCCTAGTCAGCCCCAGCATTTT. Translated, it gives CASSYPYEPSQPQHF. The J gene is TRBJ1-5, the V gene TRBV6-6; D call uncertain. The CDR3 runs 15 residues. Trimming took 2 bases from V and 6 from J, leaving 14 bases between them. In germline, CDR1 is MNHNY, CDR2 SVGAGI (reference sequence).

This rearrangement joins TRBV5-1 to TRBJ2-5; TRBD1 matches at 12 bases. Germline lookup yields CDR1 SGHRS and CDR2 YFSETQ. With 3 bases clipped from V and 5 bases from J, the junction kept 8 bases outside the gene matches. There are 16 residues in the CDR3. CDR3 protein: CASSWAGQGASETQYF. CDR3 nucleotide sequence: TGCGCCAGCAGCTGGGCGGGACAGGGGGCATCTGAGACCCAGTACTTC. Full variable domain (outside the CDR3, taken from reference TRBV5-1 and TRBJ2-5): KAGVTQTPRYLIKTRGQQVTLSCSPISGHRSVSWYQQTPGQGLQFLFEYFSETQRNKGNFPGRFSGRQFSNSRSEMNVSTLELGDSALYLCASSWAGQGASETQYFGPGTRLLVL.

The chain employs TRBV10-2 and TRBJ2-3; 7 positions match TRBD2. Germline assignment: CDR1 WSHSY and CDR2 SAAADI. V was pared by 8 bases and J by 3 bases, with 17 bases of the junction left unmatched. The CDR3 contains 17 residues. Here the CDR3 reads CASWDPYLRGTTDTQYF. The CDR3, as DNA: TGCGCCAGCTGGGACCCTTACCTGCGGGGGACTACAGATACGCAGTATTTT.

The V gene is TRBV4-3, the J gene TRBJ1-2; D uncertain. V gave up 0 bases and J gave up 3 bases, with 8 bases separating them. The CDR3 consists of 14 residues. The V gene's germline CDR1 is LGHNA and CDR2 YSLEER. The CDR3 reads CASSQERQYYGYTF. CDR3 bases: TGCGCCAGCAGCCAAGAACGCCAGTACTATGGCTACACCTTC.